The 28 T cell receptor beta chains given below trace back to one sample, sequenced in a study of shared clonotypes between healthy human individuals. CD45RO negativity and positive selection for CCR7 defined naive CD8 cells, a population that excluded terminally differentiated effector memory CD45RA+ cells. Clones were sequenced by immunoSEQ multiplex PCR, and TCRdb holds only the in-frame ones, with some missing. This sample yields 1.5 million to 2.5 million clones, of which approximately 94% are seen a single time; under 1.5% belongs to the top ten. What was sequenced was naive CD8+ T cells sorted from blood. These receptors were obtained from a man between 18 and 29 years old in good health.

The chain links TRBV14 to TRBJ2-7; maybe TRBD2 (6 bases). V lost 0 bases, J lost 6 bases, and 12 bases lay in between. Germline loops: CDR1 SGHDN, CDR2 FVKESK. The CDR3 loop spans 14 amino acids. The CDR3 is CASSQDSEGVEQYF. As DNA, the CDR3 is TGTGCCAGCAGCCAAGATTCGGAGGGCGTCGAGCAGTACTTC.

The CDR3 here is CASNLLGTGGVETQYF. The CDR3, as DNA: TGTGCCAGCAATCTATTAGGGACAGGGGGCGTCGAGACCCAGTACTTC. V gene TRBV25-1 combines with J gene TRBJ2-5, with 12 positions matching TRBD1. Germline V gives CDR1 MGHDK, CDR2 SYGVNS. The J segment lost 5 bases and the V segment lost 7 bases, leaving 11 bases of the junction unmatched. This CDR3 has 16 amino acids.

V gene TRBV4-1 combines with J gene TRBJ2-1; TRBD2 matches 7 bases. Germline CDR1 is MGHRA and CDR2 is YSYEKL. CDR3 length: 15 amino acids. The J segment lost 5 bases and the V segment lost 4 bases, leaving 8 bases of the junction unmatched. CDR3 residues: CASSPPGGTNNEQFF. In nucleotides, the CDR3 is TGCGCCAGCAGCCCCCCCGGCGGGACTAACAATGAGCAGTTCTTC.

The chain joins TRBV4-3 to TRBJ2-5; tentative D call: TRBD2 (7 bases). Trimming shortened V by 0 bases and J by 4 bases, and 15 bases separated the two germline ends. The CDR3 sequence is 16 residues long. The V gene's germline CDR1 is LGHNA and CDR2 YSLEER. CDR3 nucleotides: TGCGCCAGCAGCCAAGATCTTAGAGGGGGGGGAGAGACCCAGTACTTC. Protein sequence: CASSQDLRGGGETQYF.

The genes are TRBV7-9 and TRBJ1-5; D is uncertain. Germline V gene lookup returns CDR1 SEHNR and CDR2 FQNEAQ (reference sequence). CDR3 length equals 12 residues. V lost 5 bases to trimming and J lost 3 bases, with 5 bases between them. The CDR3 is CASSPDNQPQHF. The CDR3 DNA sequence: TGTGCCAGCAGCCCAGACAATCAGCCCCAGCATTTT. The full variable domain, with the rest looked up from reference TRBV7-9 and TRBJ1-5, is DTGVSQNPRHKITKRGQNVTFRCDPISEHNRLYWYRQTLGQGPEFLTYFQNEAQLEKSRLLSDRFSAERPKGSFSTLEIQRTEQGDSAMYLCASSPDNQPQHFGDGTRLSIL.

This sequence joins TRBV5-8 and TRBJ1-5, with 7 positions matching TRBD1. The length of the CDR3 is 19 residues. The germline V gene has CDR1 SGHTS and CDR2 YDEGEE. V was clipped by 0 bases and J by 0 bases; unmatched bases: 12. CDR3 protein: CASSLEFAGGVYSNQPQHF. The CDR3 DNA is TGTGCCAGCAGCTTGGAGTTTGCAGGGGGAGTTTATAGCAATCAGCCCCAGCATTTT.

This sequence joins TRBV7-9 and TRBJ2-1; D perhaps matches TRBD2 (7 bases). There are 17 residues in the CDR3. Germline V lookup: CDR1 SEHNR, CDR2 FQNEAQ (reference sequence). V was cut by 0 bases and J by 5 bases, with 17 bases left in between. In nucleotides, the CDR3 is TGTGCCAGCAGCTTAGCTTCTGGGGGGGCCGACGACAATGAGCAGTTCTTC. Protein product: CASSLASGGADDNEQFF.

The rearrangement joins TRBV5-6 to TRBJ2-7; 7 positions agree with TRBD1. The CDR3 runs 14 residues. Per the germline V gene, CDR1 is SGHDT and CDR2 is YYEEEE. The V segment lost 0 bases and the J segment 6 bases; nucleotides outside the gene matches: 6. The CDR3 DNA follows: TGTGCCAGCAGCTTGGCCGACAGGGTGGTCGAGCAGTACTTC. It is translated as CASSLADRVVEQYF.

The genes are TRBV27 and TRBJ2-7; 7 bases map to TRBD2. Germline loops: CDR1 MNHEY, CDR2 SMNVEV (reference sequence). V was clipped by 6 bases and J by 0 bases; unmatched bases: 14. The CDR3 has 17 residues. This chain's CDR3 is CASRGITGGGGSYEQYF. The CDR3 DNA sequence: TGTGCCAGCAGGGGTATTACTGGTGGCGGGGGCTCCTACGAGCAGTACTTC.

The chain carries TRBV2 and TRBJ2-2; D unresolved. V lost 5 bases to trimming and J lost 3 bases, with 10 bases between them. The CDR3 contains 14 residues. From germline, CDR1 is SNHLY and CDR2 FYNNEI. The CDR3 protein is CASSLIVYTGELFF. The CDR3 DNA sequence: TGTGCCAGCAGTTTAATAGTATACACCGGGGAGCTGTTTTTT.

The V gene is TRBV21-1, the J gene TRBJ2-5; the table's D call, TRBD2, has no DNA check behind it. TRBV21-1 is a documented pseudogene. The CDR3 covers 14 residues. CDR3: CASPIAGIQETQYF. The CDR3 nucleotides read TGTGCCAGCCCTATAGCGGGGATACAAGAGACCCAGTACTTC.

This CDR3 reads CAISEGGPLTEAFF. The CDR3 DNA sequence: TGTGCCATCAGTGAGGGGGGGCCGTTGACTGAAGCTTTCTTT. The J gene is TRBJ1-1, the V gene TRBV10-3; D possibly corresponds to TRBD1 (6 bases). Germline CDR1 ENHRY, CDR2 SYGVKD. The CDR3 sequence is 14 residues long. Deletions cut 2 bases from V and 5 bases from J, with 12 bases between.

This clone was recorded only once. This chain links TRBV11-3 with TRBJ2-7, with TRBD1 matching 8 bases. Germline CDR1 reads SGHNT; CDR2 reads YENEEA. Trimming removed 3 bases from V and 0 bases from J; junction bases left unmatched: 4. This CDR3 region has 15 residues. CDR3 sequence: CASSFGQGSSYEQYF. In DNA, the CDR3 is TGTGCCAGCAGCTTCGGACAGGGAAGCTCCTACGAGCAGTACTTC.

The V and J genes are TRBV6-1 and TRBJ1-1; tentative D call: TRBD1 (5 bases). This CDR3 is 16 amino acids long. Trimming took 2 bases from V and 4 from J, leaving 17 bases between them. Germline values: CDR1 MNHNS, CDR2 SASEGT. As DNA, the CDR3 is TGTGCCAGCAGTGAACCGGACACCCTGGGTCTCACTGAAGCTTTCTTT. This sequence encodes CASSEPDTLGLTEAFF.

The rearrangement links TRBV5-1 to TRBJ2-7; no clear D gene. The CDR3 spans 15 residues. V dropped 0 bases and J dropped 3 bases, with 13 bases sitting between them. The germline V gene encodes CDR1 SGHRS and CDR2 YFSETQ. CDR3 sequence reads: CASSLEFYGNYEQYF. In DNA, the CDR3 is TGCGCCAGCAGCTTGGAATTCTACGGAAACTACGAGCAGTACTTC. Together with reference TRBV5-1 and TRBJ2-7, the CDR3 gives the full variable domain: KAGVTQTPRYLIKTRGQQVTLSCSPISGHRSVSWYQQTPGQGLQFLFEYFSETQRNKGNFPGRFSGRQFSNSRSEMNVSTLELGDSALYLCASSLEFYGNYEQYFGPGTRLTVT.

As to this clone: Other DNA sequences in this specimen translate into the identical CDR3. The chain recombines TRBV9 with TRBJ1-1; D is unclear. Germline CDR1 is SGDLS and CDR2 is YYNGEE. The ends were cut back, 3 bases at V and 2 bases at J, with 8 bases in the middle. This CDR3 has 13 amino acids. The CDR3, as DNA: TGTGCCAGCAGCGCGGGAGGAAACACTGAAGCTTTCTTT. Protein: CASSAGGNTEAFF. Together with reference TRBV9 and TRBJ1-1, the CDR3 gives the full variable domain: DSGVTQTPKHLITATGQRVTLRCSPRSGDLSVYWYQQSLDQGLQFLIQYYNGEERAKGNILERFSAQQFPDLHSELNLSSLELGDSALYFCASSAGGNTEAFFGQGTRLTVV.

The chain is built from TRBV21-1 and TRBJ2-2. TRBV21-1 has pseudogene status. The CDR3 has 15 residues. The CDR3 DNA reads as TGTGCCAGCCTAGCCAGGGACGAGGGCACCGGGGAGCTGTTTTTT. It codes for CASLARDEGTGELFF.

In nucleotides, the CDR3 is TGTGCCTGGAGCGACCTGCCGGGAACGGGGACTGAAGCTTTCTTT. As protein: CAWSDLPGTGTEAFF. The chain combines TRBV30 with TRBJ1-1; no firm D call. V was cut by 3 bases and J by 5 bases, with 19 bases left in between. CDR1 is GTSNPN, CDR2 SVGIG, per germline (reference sequence). The CDR3 covers 15 residues.

Here the CDR3 reads CASSDVGDTQYF. CDR3 DNA: TGTGCCAGCAGTGACGTGGGGGATACGCAGTATTTT. V and J are TRBV6-5 and TRBJ2-3; D not resolved. V was clipped by 5 bases and J by 6 bases, with 9 bases between them. This CDR3 region has 12 residues. From germline, CDR1 is MNHEY and CDR2 SVGAGI.

The rearrangement links TRBV6-5 to TRBJ2-1; 7 positions match TRBD2. The V and J ends lost 7 bases and 7 bases, in that order; junction bases with no gene match: 10. The CDR3 spans 14 residues. The germline V gene has CDR1 MNHEY and CDR2 SVGAGI. DNA of the CDR3: TGTGCCAGCACCCCTGGCGGGAGTAGAAATGAGCAGTTCTTC. Its translation: CASTPGGSRNEQFF.

A note on this clone: This CDR3 is also generated by other DNA sequences in the sample. This sequence joins TRBV30 and TRBJ2-1; 7 bases are a match to TRBD2. V gave up 3 bases and J gave up 4 bases; unmatched junction bases: 3. The CDR3 loop spans 13 amino acids. CDR1 GTSNPN and CDR2 SVGIG come from the germline V gene (reference sequence). The CDR3 loop reads CAWSGGSYNEQFF. CDR3 coding DNA: TGTGCCTGGAGCGGGGGGAGTTACAATGAGCAGTTCTTC.

This rearrangement joins TRBV5-8 to TRBJ2-3; the D is unclear. The V and J ends lost 0 bases and 0 bases respectively, with 11 bases between them. The V gene's germline CDR1 is SGHTS and CDR2 YDEGEE. The CDR3 consists of 16 residues. The CDR3 bases are TGTGCCAGCAGCTTGGAGACCTGGGAAAGCACAGATACGCAGTATTTT. It translates to CASSLETWESTDTQYF.

Note on this clone: Other DNA sequences in the same sample also yield this CDR3. The V gene is TRBV2, the J gene TRBJ2-1; the D gene could be TRBD1 or TRBD2 (5 bases each). V was cut by 2 bases and J by 4 bases, with 9 bases left in between. Germline V gives CDR1 SNHLY, CDR2 FYNNEI. The CDR3 is 14 amino acids. The CDR3 sequence is CASSEWGSYNEQFF. CDR3 nucleotides: TGTGCCAGCAGTGAATGGGGGAGTTACAATGAGCAGTTCTTC.

CDR3 sequence (DNA): TGTGCCAGTAGTCTAGCGGCGAGCGGCGAGCAGTACTTC. This sequence encodes CASSLAASGEQYF. The chain has TRBV19 and TRBJ2-7; 7 bases are a match to TRBD2. This CDR3 is 13 amino acids long. With V trimmed by 5 bases and J by 6 bases, 7 bases remained unmatched. CDR1 and CDR2 (germline): LNHDA, SQIVND (reference sequence).

This clone was observed a single time. CDR3 in amino acids: CASSADLYQETQYF. In DNA, the CDR3 is TGTGCCAGCAGCGCCGACTTGTACCAAGAGACCCAGTACTTC. This chain connects TRBV7-9 to TRBJ2-5, with unresolved D. Germline assignment: CDR1 SEHNR and CDR2 FQNEAQ (reference sequence). Trimming cost V 5 bases and J 0 bases, with 10 bases left between them. This CDR3 is built from 14 residues.

The V and J genes are TRBV6-6 and TRBJ2-7, with TRBD2 as a possible D gene (5 bases). The ends were cut back, 7 bases at V and 3 bases at J, with 10 bases in the middle. The CDR3 is 12 amino acids. CDR1 and CDR2 (germline): MNHNY, SVGAGI (reference sequence). CDR3 coding DNA: TGTGCCAGCACCGGACTGCTCTACGAGCAGTACTTC. It codes for CASTGLLYEQYF.

The gene calls are TRBV9 and TRBJ1-2, with 9 bases that match TRBD1. The CDR3 has 16 amino acids. The junction had 10 bases not matched to a gene; V was cut back by 3 bases and J by 4 bases. CDR1 and CDR2 (germline): SGDLS, YYNGEE. CDR3 bases: TGTGCCAGCAGCGCCCAGCGACAGGGGGTGAGCTATGGCTACACCTTC. Translated, it gives CASSAQRQGVSYGYTF.

The chain combines TRBV25-1 with TRBJ1-3; no clear D. Germline V gene lookup returns CDR1 MGHDK and CDR2 SYGVNS. V lost 4 bases and J 2 bases, leaving 9 bases between the germline ends. The CDR3 consists of 14 residues. The CDR3 bases are TGTGCCAGCAGTGGGCGGATCCCTGGAAACACCATATATTTT. Protein sequence: CASSGRIPGNTIYF.